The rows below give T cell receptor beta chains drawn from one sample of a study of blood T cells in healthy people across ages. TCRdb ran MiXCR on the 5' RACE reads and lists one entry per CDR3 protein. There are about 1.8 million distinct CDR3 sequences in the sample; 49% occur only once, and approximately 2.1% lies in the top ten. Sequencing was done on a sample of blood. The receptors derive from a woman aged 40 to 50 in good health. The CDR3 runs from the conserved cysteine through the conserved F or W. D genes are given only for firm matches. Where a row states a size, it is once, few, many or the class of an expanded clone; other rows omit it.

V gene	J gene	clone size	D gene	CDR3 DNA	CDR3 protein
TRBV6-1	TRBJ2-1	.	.	TGTGCCAGCATTCGAGGGTCGAGCTCCTACAATGAGCAGTTCTTC	CASIRGSSSYNEQFF
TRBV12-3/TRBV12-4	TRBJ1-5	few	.	TGTGCCAGCAGGGGGTTGGGAGGGGTCAATCAGCCCCAGCATTTT	CASRGLGGVNQPQHF
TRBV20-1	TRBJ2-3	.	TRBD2	TGCAGTGCCACCTTAGCGGGGGTCGGTACGCAGTATTTT	CSATLAGVGTQYF
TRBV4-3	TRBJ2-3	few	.	TGCGCCAGCAGCCCTTCACCAGGTCGAGATACGCAGTATTTT	CASSPSPGRDTQYF
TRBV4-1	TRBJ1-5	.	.	TGCGCCAGCAGCCAAGACGCAGGTGCTTTAAGCAATCAGCCCCAGCATTTT	CASSQDAGALSNQPQHF
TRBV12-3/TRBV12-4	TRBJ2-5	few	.	TGTGCCAGCAGTCTAAGGATGATAGAGACCCAGTACTTC	CASSLRMIETQYF
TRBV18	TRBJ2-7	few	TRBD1	TGTGCCAGCTCACCGGGACAGGTCACCTACGAGCAGTACTTC	CASSPGQVTYEQYF
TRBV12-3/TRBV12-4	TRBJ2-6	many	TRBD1	TGTGCCAGCAGCTATGGGACAGGCGGGGCCAACGTCCTGACTTTC	CASSYGTGGANVLTF
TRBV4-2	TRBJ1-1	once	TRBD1	TGTGCCAGTAGCCCCACAACAGGGGGCGCTCGGATGAACACTGAAGCTTTCTTT	CASSPTTGGARMNTEAFF
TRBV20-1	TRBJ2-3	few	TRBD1	TGCAGTGCTAGTCCCAGGGGGAGTTTCGATACGCAGTATTTT	CSASPRGSFDTQYF
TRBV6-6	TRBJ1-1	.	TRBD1	TGTGCCAGCAGTTACCCCGAGGACAGGGAGGACACTGAAGCTTTCTTT	CASSYPEDREDTEAFF
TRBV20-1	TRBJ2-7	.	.	TGCAGTGCTAGAGTGACAGCCTCCTGCGAGCAGTACTTC	CSARVTASCEQYF
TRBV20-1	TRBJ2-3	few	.	TGCAGTCCTCCGGGGCCCGGGGGAGATACGCAGTATTTT	CSPPGPGGDTQYF
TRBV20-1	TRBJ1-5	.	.	TGCAGTGCTAGTTTTGGGGCAGGGTCCCGTAGCAATCAGCCCCAGCATTTT	CSASFGAGSRSNQPQHF
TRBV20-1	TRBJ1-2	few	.	TGCAGTGCTAGTTCCCCAGACAACTATGGCTACACCTTC	CSASSPDNYGYTF
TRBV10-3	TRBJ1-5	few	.	TGTGCCATCAGTGAGTCGGCCGGACAATCTAGCAATCAGCCCCAGCATTTT	CAISESAGQSSNQPQHF
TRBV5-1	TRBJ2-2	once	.	TGCGCCAGCAGCTTGCGGCTGAACACCGGGGAGCTGTTTTTT	CASSLRLNTGELFF
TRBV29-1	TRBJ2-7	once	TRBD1	TGCAGCGCTCTACCCGGGACAGGGGGCTGGTACGAGCAGTACTTC	CSALPGTGGWYEQYF
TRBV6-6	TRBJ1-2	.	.	TGTGCCAGCAAAGGCTTATCGGGCTATGGCTACACCTTC	CASKGLSGYGYTF
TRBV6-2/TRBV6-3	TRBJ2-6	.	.	TGCGCCTCGAAGGATTCGGGAGGGGCCAACGTCCTGACTTTC	CASKDSGGANVLTF
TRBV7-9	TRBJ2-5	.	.	TGTGCCAGCAGCTTTAACCAGAGGCGCTCGGAGACCCAGTACTTC	CASSFNQRRSETQYF
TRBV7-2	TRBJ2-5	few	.	TGTGCCAGCAGCTCGCTTACCAAGGGGACCCAGTACTTC	CASSSLTKGTQYF
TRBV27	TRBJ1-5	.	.	TGTGCCAGCAGTAAGGGGGGCGCTCAGCCCCAGCATTTT	CASSKGGAQPQHF
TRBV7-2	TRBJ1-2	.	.	TGTGCCAGCAGCTTAGCGGGGGGCCAAAGGGGCTATGGCTACACCTTC	CASSLAGGQRGYGYTF
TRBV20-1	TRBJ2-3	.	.	TGCAGTGCTAGAAGTGTAGCTAGCACAGATACGCAGTATTTT	CSARSVASTDTQYF
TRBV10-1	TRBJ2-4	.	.	TGCGCCAGCAGCGACGGACAGTCTGTGGACATTCAGTACTTC	CASSDGQSVDIQYF
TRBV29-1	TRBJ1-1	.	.	TGCAGCGTTGAAGCAGGGACGGGCGCTGAAGCTTTCTTT	CSVEAGTGAEAFF
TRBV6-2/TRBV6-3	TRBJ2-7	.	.	TGTGCCAGCAGTCCAAGAGGGCGGAGCTCCTACGAGCAGTACTTC	CASSPRGRSSYEQYF
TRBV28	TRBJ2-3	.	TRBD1	TGTGCCAGCATCCCGTCCAAAGGGACAGACAGCACAGATACGCAGTATTTT	CASIPSKGTDSTDTQYF
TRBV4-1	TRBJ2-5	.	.	TGCGCCAGCAGCCAAGCCGGAGTGAAGGAGACCCAGTACTTC	CASSQAGVKETQYF
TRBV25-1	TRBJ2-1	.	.	TGTGCCAGCAGTGCCACTCACAGGGTCCACAATGAGCAGTTCTTC	CASSATHRVHNEQFF
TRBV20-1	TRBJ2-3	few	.	TGCAGTGCTAGCCGGGACCCCTTCCCAGATACGCAGTATTTT	CSASRDPFPDTQYF
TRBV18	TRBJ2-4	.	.	TGTGCCAGCTCACCACAGGATGATTTAGCCAAAAACATTCAGTACTTC	CASSPQDDLAKNIQYF
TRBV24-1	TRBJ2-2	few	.	TGTGCCACCAGTGACCGGGAAGTGGCCGGGGAGCTGTTTTTT	CATSDREVAGELFF
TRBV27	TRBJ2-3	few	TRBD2	TGTGCCAGCAGTTTTGGTTTACTAGCGGCTAGCACAGATACGCAGTATTTT	CASSFGLLAASTDTQYF
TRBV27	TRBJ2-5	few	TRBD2	TGTGCCAGCAAGTGGATCGGGACGGGGGGGCCTGAGACCCAGTACTTC	CASKWIGTGGPETQYF
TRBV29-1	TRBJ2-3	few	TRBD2	TGCAGCGTCCTACTCCGACTAGCGGGTACGCAGTATTTT	CSVLLRLAGTQYF
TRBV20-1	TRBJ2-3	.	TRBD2	TGCAGTGAGGGAGAAGCGGGGGGAGCAGATACGCAGTATTTT	CSEGEAGGADTQYF
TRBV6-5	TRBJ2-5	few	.	TGTGCCAGCAGTTACGGGGTGCCGGTACCAGAGACCCAGTACTTC	CASSYGVPVPETQYF
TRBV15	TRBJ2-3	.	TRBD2	TGTGCCACCAGCAGGCCAAGCGGGGGCCACGCGGATACGCAGTATTTT	CATSRPSGGHADTQYF
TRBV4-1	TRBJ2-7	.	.	TGCGCCAGCAGCCAGGGGGGACAGTTCCTCTCCTACGAGCAGTACTTC	CASSQGGQFLSYEQYF
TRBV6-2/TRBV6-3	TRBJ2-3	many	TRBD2	TGTGCCAGCTCCCGCGGGGGACCCACAGATACGCAGTATTTT	CASSRGGPTDTQYF
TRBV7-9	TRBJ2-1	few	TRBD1	TGTGCCAGCAGCTTACCGGACAGGGTAATCGGTGAGCAGTTCTTC	CASSLPDRVIGEQFF
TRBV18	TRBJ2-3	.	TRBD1	TGTGCCAGCTCACCATTCCCAGGGGGCGCAATGACAGATACGCAGTATTTT	CASSPFPGGAMTDTQYF
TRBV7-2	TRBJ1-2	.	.	TGTGCCAGCAGCTTGATTTTACCCTCGGGGCAAAATCCGCACGGCTACACCTTC	CASSLILPSGQNPHGYTF
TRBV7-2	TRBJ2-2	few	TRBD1	TGTGCCAGCAGCCAGACAGGGCCTGGGGAGCTGTTTTTT	CASSQTGPGELFF
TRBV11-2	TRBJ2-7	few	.	TGTGCCAGCAGCTTAGGCCCCGAGGGTTCGTACGAGCAGTACTTC	CASSLGPEGSYEQYF
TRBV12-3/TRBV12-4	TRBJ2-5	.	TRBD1	TGTGCCAGCAGTTTTGCCAGGGGGCGACTGGAGACCCAGTACTTC	CASSFARGRLETQYF
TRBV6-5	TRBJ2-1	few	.	TGTGCCAGCAGCTCCAACCCCTCAACAGGGTACGATGAGCAGTTCTTC	CASSSNPSTGYDEQFF
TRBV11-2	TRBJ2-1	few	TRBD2	TGTGCCAGCAGGCATCTAGCGGGAGTCAATGAGCAGTTCTTC	CASRHLAGVNEQFF
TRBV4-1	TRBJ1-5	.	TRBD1	TGCGCCAGCAGCCAAGGACGACAGGGAGGGCGCAATCAGCCCCAGCATTTT	CASSQGRQGGRNQPQHF
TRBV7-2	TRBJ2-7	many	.	TGTGCCAGCAGCTTAGGGGATTGGTACGAGCAGTACTTC	CASSLGDWYEQYF
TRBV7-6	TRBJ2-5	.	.	TGTGCCAGCAGTCCTAACCCCAGGGGTGAGACCCAGTACTTC	CASSPNPRGETQYF
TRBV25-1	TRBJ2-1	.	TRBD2	TGTGCCAGCAGTGGTAGCGCTAGCGGGAACAATGAGCAGTTCTTC	CASSGSASGNNEQFF
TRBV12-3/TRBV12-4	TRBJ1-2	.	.	TGTGCCAGCAGTTTAGCGCGGCAGTTTAGAAGCGGCTACACCTTC	CASSLARQFRSGYTF
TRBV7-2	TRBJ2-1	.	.	TGTGCCAGCAGCTTAGTGGTAGGGCAGGGGGGAGGCAATGAGCAGTTCTTC	CASSLVVGQGGGNEQFF